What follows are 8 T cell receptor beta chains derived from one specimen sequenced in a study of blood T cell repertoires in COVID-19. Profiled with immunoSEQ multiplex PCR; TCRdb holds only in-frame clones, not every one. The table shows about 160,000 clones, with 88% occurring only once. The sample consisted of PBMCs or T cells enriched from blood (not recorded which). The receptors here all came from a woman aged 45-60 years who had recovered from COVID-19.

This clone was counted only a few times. As DNA, the CDR3 is TGTGCCAGCAGCGGACTAGAGACCCAGTACTTC. Encoded protein: CASSGLETQYF. V is TRBV6-4 and J is TRBJ2-5; D possibly corresponds to TRBD2 (5 bases). Trimming shortened V by 6 bases and J by 4 bases, and 6 bases separated the two germline ends. The CDR3 is 11 amino acids. Germline V lookup: CDR1 MRHNA, CDR2 SNTAGT.

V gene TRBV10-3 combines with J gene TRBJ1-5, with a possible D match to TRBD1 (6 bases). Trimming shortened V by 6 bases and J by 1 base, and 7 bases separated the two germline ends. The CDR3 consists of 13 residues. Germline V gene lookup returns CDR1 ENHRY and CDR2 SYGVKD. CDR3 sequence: CAISTGSNQPQHF. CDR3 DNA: TGTGCCATCAGCACAGGGAGCAATCAGCCCCAGCATTTT.

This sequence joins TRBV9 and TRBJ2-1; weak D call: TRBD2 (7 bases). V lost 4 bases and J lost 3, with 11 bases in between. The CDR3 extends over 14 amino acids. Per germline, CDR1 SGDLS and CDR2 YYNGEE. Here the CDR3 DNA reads TGTGCCAGCAGCTCGGGGGGCCTCTACAATGAGCAGTTCTTC. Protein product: CASSSGGLYNEQFF.

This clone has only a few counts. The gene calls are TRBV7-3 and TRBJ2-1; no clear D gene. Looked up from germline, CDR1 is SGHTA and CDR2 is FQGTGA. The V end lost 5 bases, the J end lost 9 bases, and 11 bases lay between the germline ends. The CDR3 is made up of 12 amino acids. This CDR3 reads CASSRLRGEQFF. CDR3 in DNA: TGTGCCAGCAGCCGCCTGCGTGGTGAGCAGTTCTTC.

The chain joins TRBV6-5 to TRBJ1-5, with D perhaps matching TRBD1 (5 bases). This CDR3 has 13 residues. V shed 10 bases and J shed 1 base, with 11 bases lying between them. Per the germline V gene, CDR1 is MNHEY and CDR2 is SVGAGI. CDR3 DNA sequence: TGTGCCACCAACGGGGGAAGCAATCAGCCCCAGCATTTT. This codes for CATNGGSNQPQHF.

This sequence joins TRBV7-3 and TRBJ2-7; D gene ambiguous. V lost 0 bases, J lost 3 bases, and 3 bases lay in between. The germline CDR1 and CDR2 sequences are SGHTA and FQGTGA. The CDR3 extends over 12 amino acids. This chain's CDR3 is CASSLTNYEQYF. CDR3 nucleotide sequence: TGTGCCAGCAGCTTAACCAACTACGAGCAGTACTTC.

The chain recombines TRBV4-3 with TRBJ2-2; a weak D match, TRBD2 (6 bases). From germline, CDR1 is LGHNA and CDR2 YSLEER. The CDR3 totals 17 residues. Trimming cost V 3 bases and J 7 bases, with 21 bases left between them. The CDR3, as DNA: TGCGCCAGCAGCCATGTGTCTCGCGGGGATTGGGTCGGGGAGCTGTTTTTT. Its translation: CASSHVSRGDWVGELFF.

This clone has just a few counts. The CDR3 reads CASSKQGTYLTGELFF. The DNA of the CDR3 is TGTGCCAGTAGTAAACAGGGGACCTACTTAACCGGGGAGCTGTTTTTT. The chain employs TRBV19 and TRBJ2-2; 7 nucleotides match TRBD1. CDR3 length equals 16 residues. J was trimmed by 5 bases and V by 4 bases; bases with no gene match: 10. Germline V gene lookup returns CDR1 LNHDA and CDR2 SQIVND (reference sequence).